This is a list of T cell receptor beta chains from one sample in a study of blood T cell repertoires in COVID-19. Generated by immunoSEQ multiplex PCR, the TCRdb table keeps only in-frame clones and is missing some. This repertoire shows under 250,000 clones, about 83% found once; its top ten account for 3.5% to 4%. Sequenced input: PBMCs or T cells enriched from blood (not recorded which). The origin of the receptors is a woman aged 40-49 years who had been exposed to COVID-19. The CDR3 runs from the conserved cysteine through the conserved F or W. D genes are given only for firm matches. Size is omitted from some rows. Given values are once, few, many or a class for expanded clones.

clone_size j_call d_call v_call cdr3_aa cdr3_nt
. TRBJ1-2 . TRBV4-1 CASSQDPRRTNYGYTF TGCGCCAGCAGCCAAGACCCTCGGAGAACTAACTATGGCTACACCTTC
few TRBJ2-7 TRBD1 TRBV28 CASPGQGRWYF TGTGCCAGCCCGGGACAGGGGAGATGGTACTTC
. TRBJ1-1 . TRBV4-2 CASSQDPKLRNTEAFF TGTGCCAGCAGCCAAGATCCGAAGTTGAGAAACACTGAAGCTTTCTTT
. TRBJ2-7 TRBD2 TRBV4-2 CASSPSGGSSYEQYF TGTGCCAGCAGCCCCAGCGGGGGGAGCTCCTACGAGCAGTACTTC
. TRBJ2-1 TRBD2 TRBV5-6 CASSFLLLAGGRTYNEQFF TGTGCCAGCAGCTTTCTCCTACTAGCGGGGGGGAGAACCTACAATGAGCAGTTCTTC
. TRBJ2-1 . TRBV2 CASSEARWQGTYNEQFF TGTGCCAGCAGTGAAGCGCGTTGGCAGGGTACTTACAATGAGCAGTTCTTC
. TRBJ1-2 . TRBV7-3 CASSLNVGGEGYTF TGTGCCAGCAGCTTAAACGTCGGGGGAGAGGGCTACACCTTC
. TRBJ2-2 TRBD2 TRBV29-1 CSVVERGGTGELFF TGCAGCGTTGTGGAGCGGGGCGGCACCGGGGAGCTGTTTTTT
. TRBJ2-3 . TRBV9 CASSAVLADTQYF TGTGCCAGCAGCGCCGTACTAGCAGATACGCAGTATTTT
. TRBJ1-4 TRBD1 TRBV30 CAWAYGTGGREKLFF TGTGCCTGGGCCTACGGGACAGGAGGAAGAGAAAAACTGTTTTTT
. TRBJ1-5 TRBD1 TRBV19 CASSPTGNNQPQHF TGTGCCAGTAGTCCGACAGGGAATAACCAGCCCCAGCATTTT
. TRBJ1-5 TRBD1 TRBV19 CASSTPTGGFGQPQHF TGTGCCAGTAGTACACCGACAGGGGGTTTTGGTCAGCCCCAGCATTTT
. TRBJ1-2 TRBD1 TRBV3-1/TRBV3-2 CASSHRGESYYGYTF TGTGCCAGCAGCCACAGGGGGGAAAGCTACTATGGCTACACCTTC
. TRBJ1-2 . TRBV5-5 CASSLDGQDYGYTF TGTGCCAGCAGCTTGGATGGACAAGACTATGGCTACACCTTC
. TRBJ1-1 . TRBV2 CASIQDSGYETEAFF TGTGCCAGCATCCAGGACTCGGGATATGAGACTGAAGCTTTCTTT
. TRBJ1-5 TRBD1 TRBV6-5 CASRDGQGANQPQHF TGTGCCAGCAGGGACGGACAGGGGGCCAATCAGCCCCAGCATTTT
. TRBJ2-7 . TRBV5-1 CASSWARDGEQYF TGCGCCAGCAGCTGGGCGAGGGATGGGGAGCAGTACTTC
few TRBJ2-7 . TRBV10-3 CAISSEYEQYF TGTGCCATCAGTTCCGAGTACGAGCAGTACTTC
. TRBJ2-1 . TRBV28 CASRGGGGGNEQFF TGTGCCTCGCGGGGCGGAGGTGGTGGCAATGAGCAGTTCTTC
. TRBJ2-2 . TRBV11-2 CASSFLGAPDTGELFF TGTGCCAGCAGCTTTTTGGGGGCCCCGGACACCGGGGAGCTGTTTTTT
. TRBJ2-7 TRBD1 TRBV7-6 CASSPGQDSSYEQYF TGTGCCAGCAGCCCAGGACAGGACAGCTCCTACGAGCAGTACTTC
once TRBJ1-6 TRBD1 TRBV2 CASSDRGNSPLHF TGTGCCAGCAGCGACAGGGGGAATTCACCCCTCCACTTT
once TRBJ1-2 TRBD1 TRBV6-5 CASRTGGNYGYTF TGTGCCAGCAGGACAGGGGGCAACTATGGCTACACCTTC
. TRBJ1-4 . TRBV6-5 CASSPDSILEKLFF TGTGCCAGCAGCCCAGACAGTATACTTGAAAAACTGTTTTTT
. TRBJ2-2 . TRBV19 CASVRATGELFF TGTGCCAGCGTTCGAGCCACCGGGGAGCTGTTTTTT
. TRBJ1-4 . TRBV28 CASSLQGVNEKLFF TGTGCCAGCAGTCTACAGGGTGTTAATGAAAAACTGTTTTTT
. TRBJ2-7 TRBD1 TRBV18 CASSPTGTVNEQYF TGTGCCAGCTCACCAACCGGGACAGTCAACGAGCAGTACTTC
. TRBJ2-2 TRBD1 TRBV19 CASSMNPPTGGPGELFF TGTGCCAGTAGTATGAATCCCCCGACAGGGGGACCCGGGGAGCTGTTTTTT
. TRBJ2-7 . TRBV3-1/TRBV3-2 CASSRQPGHPTNF TGTGCCAGCAGCCGCCAGCCGGGACACCCCACGAACTTC
. TRBJ1-1 . TRBV19 CASSHRTDTEAFF TGTGCCAGTAGTCATCGAACAGACACTGAAGCTTTCTTT
. TRBJ1-2 . TRBV6-5 CASSLGQTTNYGYTF TGTGCCAGCAGTCTAGGACAGACGACTAACTATGGCTACACCTTC
. TRBJ1-1 TRBD1 TRBV7-3 CASSLRTGGSTEAFF TGTGCCAGCAGCTTACGGACAGGGGGCTCCACTGAAGCTTTCTTT
. TRBJ2-1 . TRBV9 CASSVVGTHIYNEQFF TGTGCCAGCAGCGTAGTCGGGACTCACATTTACAATGAGCAGTTCTTC
. TRBJ2-1 TRBD1 TRBV4-2 CASSQGGQGNSNEQFF TGTGCCAGCAGCCAAGGGGGACAGGGGAATAGCAATGAGCAGTTCTTC
. TRBJ2-7 . TRBV6-2/TRBV6-3 CASSNRDIPPEQYF TGTGCCAGCAGTAACCGGGACATCCCACCGGAGCAGTACTTC
. TRBJ2-2 TRBD1 TRBV2 CASSLLGQGNTGELFF TGTGCCAGCAGTCTCTTAGGACAGGGGAACACCGGGGAGCTGTTTTTT
. TRBJ2-4 TRBD1 TRBV2 CASSPGQGNVKNIQYF TGTGCCAGCAGCCCTGGACAGGGGAATGTCAAAAACATTCAGTACTTC
. TRBJ2-7 TRBD1 TRBV18 CASSPTGGAYEQYF TGTGCCAGCTCACCGACAGGGGGAGCCTACGAGCAGTACTTC
. TRBJ1-3 . TRBV28 CASNLGGASGNTIYF TGTGCCAGCAACCTCGGGGGGGCCTCTGGAAACACCATATATTTT
. TRBJ1-1 TRBD1 TRBV11-2 CASRPGQGRVDTEAFF TGTGCCAGCAGACCCGGACAGGGTAGGGTGGACACTGAAGCTTTCTTT
. TRBJ2-7 . TRBV19 CAGPLEGGRYEQYF TGTGCCGGACCCCTGGAAGGGGGTCGCTACGAGCAGTACTTC
. TRBJ1-2 . TRBV3-1/TRBV3-2 CASSPRANYGYTF TGTGCCAGCAGCCCAAGAGCGAACTATGGCTACACCTTC
. TRBJ2-1 TRBD2 TRBV19 CASSILTSGGRNEQFF TGTGCCAGTAGTATCCTGACTAGCGGGGGGAGAAATGAGCAGTTCTTC
. TRBJ2-3 . TRBV7-2 CASSSSTDTQYF TGTGCCAGCAGCTCTAGCACAGATACGCAGTATTTT
. TRBJ1-6 . TRBV30 CAWSTGGSPLHF TGTGCCTGGAGTACCGGGGGTTCACCCCTCCACTTT
. TRBJ1-2 TRBD1 TRBV12-3/TRBV12-4 CASSTGGYGYTF TGTGCCAGCAGTACAGGGGGCTATGGCTACACCTTC
. TRBJ2-5 . TRBV6-4 CASSFSETQYF TGTGCCAGCAGTTTTAGTGAGACCCAGTACTTC
few TRBJ2-2 TRBD1 TRBV19 CASSRQGTTGELFF TGTGCCAGTAGTAGACAGGGAACAACCGGGGAGCTGTTTTTT
. TRBJ2-7 TRBD1 TRBV29-1 CSVLGTGHYEQYF TGCAGCGTTTTGGGGACAGGGCACTACGAGCAGTACTTC
. TRBJ2-2 . TRBV6-5 CASRSSGLTGELFF TGTGCCAGCAGATCGTCAGGGCTTACCGGGGAGCTGTTTTTT
many TRBJ1-6 . TRBV19 CASSIGQYNSPLHF TGTGCCAGTAGTATTGGACAATATAATTCACCCCTCCACTTT
. TRBJ2-1 . TRBV30 CAWSRGTLSYNEQFF TGTGCCTGGAGTAGGGGGACCCTCTCCTACAATGAGCAGTTCTTC
. TRBJ1-1 TRBD1 TRBV7-8 CASSPHDRANTEAFF TGTGCCAGCAGCCCCCACGACAGGGCGAACACTGAAGCTTTCTTT
. TRBJ2-5 TRBD2 TRBV7-3 CASSLGLAGGRETQYF TGTGCCAGCAGCCTCGGACTAGCGGGGGGCAGGGAGACCCAGTACTTC
. TRBJ2-1 TRBD2 TRBV7-8 CASSLNGGGASGEQFF TGTGCCAGCAGCTTAAATGGCGGGGGGGCCTCCGGTGAGCAGTTCTTC
. TRBJ2-7 . TRBV7-2 CASSPPSSYEQYF TGTGCCAGCAGCCCCCCGAGCTCCTACGAGCAGTACTTC
. TRBJ1-1 . TRBV27 CASSRQVNTEAFF TGTGCCAGCAGCCGACAGGTGAACACTGAAGCTTTCTTT
. TRBJ1-5 TRBD1 TRBV30 CAFSGQTGLNQPQHF TGTGCCTTCTCGGGACAGACCGGACTCAATCAGCCCCAGCATTTT
. TRBJ1-1 . TRBV18 CASSTGLGSGVGTEAFF TGTGCCAGCTCAACCGGCTTGGGGTCGGGAGTGGGCACTGAAGCTTTCTTT
. TRBJ2-7 TRBD1 TRBV6-2/TRBV6-3 CASSDRQGSYEQYF TGTGCCAGCAGTGATAGACAGGGCAGCTACGAGCAGTACTTC